Below, 13 T cell receptor beta chains from the same sample are listed, as sequenced in a study of CD8+ T cells in alopecia areata. The sequencing template was cDNA reverse transcribed from extracted RNA. TCRdb's copy holds only in-frame clones and misses some; the assay was immunoSEQ multiplex PCR. Altogether over 100,000 clones were found in the sample, and no singletons occur. The sample was lesional skin. The receptors here all came from a C3H/HeJ mouse with alopecia areata. The strain's MHC haplotype is H2-k.

Only a few counts were recorded for this clone. Genes and germline are mouse. The CDR3 end falls 4 residues outside the read, so it is completed with the germline J gene. The V call is TRBV13-3, the J call TRBJ2-1; weak D call: TRBD2 (8 bases). The germline V gene has CDR1 NNHDY and CDR2 SYVADS. Trimming took 1 base from V and 0 from J, leaving 11 bases between them. The CDR3 runs 16 residues. The DNA read from the CDR3 is TGTGCCAGCAGTGATCAGGGGGGGCATAACTATGCT. Its translation is CASSDQGGHNYA. The whole CDR3 is CASSDQGGHNYAEQFF.

This clone was seen only a few times. The genes and germline here are from mouse. Read coverage stops 4 residues before the CDR3 terminus; the germline J gene supplies the remainder. The V gene is TRBV19, the J gene TRBJ2-5; TRBD1 is a possible D gene (6 bases). The CDR3 sequence is 15 residues long. The germline V gene encodes CDR1 FNHDT and CDR2 SITEND (reference sequence). Trimming took off 4 bases at V and 0 bases at J, with 12 bases between the two ends. The sequenced part of the CDR3 DNA is TGTGCCAGCAGTCCGCACAGGGATAACCAAGAC. This codes for CASSPHRDNQD. In full, the CDR3 is CASSPHRDNQDTQYF.

The sample holds a few counts of this clone. Mouse germline and gene names are used. The read terminates 4 residues ahead of where the CDR3 ends, so the germline J gene completes it. The rearrangement uses TRBV1 and TRBJ2-2; possibly TRBD1 for D (5 bases). The CDR3 contains 16 residues. V lost 0 bases, J lost 0 bases, and 8 bases lay in between. CDR1 and CDR2 (germline): NSQYPW, LRSPGD (reference sequence). CDR3 region: CTCSADQGPNTGQLYF. The sequenced part of the CDR3 DNA is TGCACCTGCAGTGCAGACCAGGGCCCAAACACCGGG.

This clone was counted a few times. The genes are named according to mouse. The CDR3 end lies 4 residues beyond the end of the read and is filled in from the germline J gene. The chain couples TRBV1 to TRBJ2-5, with unresolved D. The V end lost 3 bases, the J end lost 1 base, and 5 bases lay between the germline ends. This CDR3 spans 13 amino acids. CDR1 and CDR2 from the germline V gene are NSQYPW and LRSPGD (reference sequence). The CDR3 protein is CTCSASDQDTQYF. The sequenced CDR3 bases are TGCACCTGCAGTGCCTCCGACCAAGAC.

Concerning this clone itself: These gene names are mouse names. The read ends 4 residues early relative to the CDR3; the germline J gene fills the gap. The V gene is TRBV13-3, the J gene TRBJ2-1; 9 bases are shared with TRBD2. V lost 3 bases to trimming and J lost 0 bases; unmatched junction nucleotides: 4. CDR1 is NNHDY and CDR2 is SYVADS in the germline V gene. The CDR3 loop spans 16 amino acids. The sequenced part of the CDR3 DNA is TGTGCCAGCAGTGCTTGGGGGGGCGCTAACTATGCT. Amino acid sequence: CASSAWGGANYA. The full CDR3 protein reads CASSAWGGANYAEQFF.

This clone has more than one count but fewer than ten. Gene names denote mouse genes. The read is 4 residues too short to cover the CDR3 end, so that end is filled in from the germline J gene. The chain carries TRBV13-3 and TRBJ1-2; tentative D call: TRBD1 (5 bases). Per germline, CDR1 NNHDY and CDR2 SYVADS. CDR3 length: 13 residues. The CDR3 sequence is CASSDGREDDYTF. The sequenced CDR3 bases are TGTGCCAGCAGTGATGGCAGGGAGGAC.

The sample holds a few counts of this clone. There is a difference at residue 11 between the TCRdb protein and the DNA translation, so the protein given here was translated from the DNA. The genes and germline here are from mouse. The sequence runs out 3 residues before the end of the CDR3; the remainder is reconstructed from the germline J gene. The chain recombines TRBV1 with TRBJ1-6; TRBD1 might be the D (6 bases). TRBJ1-6 is an open reading frame, and its role is uncertain. Per germline, CDR1 NSQYPW and CDR2 LRSPGD (reference sequence). Trimming removed 3 bases at V and 7 bases at J, with 10 bases between. The CDR3 loop spans 14 amino acids. The sequenced CDR3 bases are TGCACCTGCAGTGCGGCAGGGGAAAATTCGCCC. Translation: CTCSAAGENSP. The CDR3 reads in full as CTCSAAGENSPLYF.

This clone has just a few counts. The gene symbols are mouse symbols. The missing CDR3 end, 4 residues past where the read stops, is filled in from the germline J gene. The chain employs TRBV13-1 and TRBJ1-1, with a possible D match to TRBD1 (6 bases). This CDR3 has 15 residues. The V gene's germline CDR1 is NSHNY and CDR2 SYGAGN. V was trimmed by 3 bases and J by 0 bases, leaving 12 bases between them. The CDR3 sequence: CASSGTQGANTEVFF. Partial CDR3 DNA: TGTGCCAGCAGTGGGACACAGGGTGCAAACACA.

As regards this clone: Gene names are the mouse ones. From the germline J gene comes the end of the CDR3, since the read stops 4 residues before it. V and J are TRBV13-1 and TRBJ2-1; D is ambiguous. Germline lookup yields CDR1 NSHNY and CDR2 SYGAGN. The germline V and J ends were trimmed by 0 bases and 4 bases, with 8 bases remaining between them. CDR3 length: 14 amino acids. CDR3 residues: CASSDGQVYAEQFF. The sequenced part of the CDR3 DNA is TGTGCCAGCAGTGATGGGCAGGTATATGCT.

This clone has at least ten counts. Mouse names are used for the genes. Read data end 4 residues before the CDR3 end; the end is taken from the germline J gene. The chain recombines TRBV13-3 with TRBJ2-3; 9 bases map to TRBD1. V was pared by 4 bases and J by 1 base, with 7 bases of the junction left unmatched. The germline gives CDR1 NNHDY, CDR2 SYVADS. The CDR3 length is 16 residues. The CDR3 DNA, read in part, is TGTGCCAGCAGTCAACAGGGGGCTGATCGTGCAGAA. This codes for CASSQQGADRAE. The complete CDR3 sequence is CASSQQGADRAETLYF.

This clone was observed a handful of times. Gene names and germline refer to mouse. The read stops 4 residues short of the end of the CDR3; the missing end is completed from the germline J gene. V gene TRBV13-3 combines with J gene TRBJ2-7; 10 bases map to TRBD2. The CDR3 runs to 16 residues. Germline V gene sequence: CDR1 NNHDY, CDR2 SYVADS. CDR3 residues: CASSGTGGEIVYEQYF. The sequenced CDR3 bases are TGTGCCAGCAGCGGTACTGGGGGGGAGATCGTTTAT.

Turning to this clone: Mouse names are used for the genes. The read ends 4 residues shy of where the CDR3 ends; the end is completed using the germline J gene. The chain uses TRBV13-3 and TRBJ2-7; TRBD1 aligns across 9 bases. V was clipped by 2 bases and J by 3 bases; unmatched bases: 3. The CDR3 loop spans 14 amino acids. The germline CDR1 and CDR2 sequences are NNHDY and SYVADS. CDR3 in amino acids: CASSEGQGIYEQYF. The DNA read from the CDR3 is TGTGCCAGCAGTGAGGGACAGGGTATCTAT.

On this clone: Mouse gene names and germline throughout. From the germline J gene comes the end of the CDR3, since the read stops 4 residues before it. V and J are TRBV13-3 and TRBJ2-5; TRBD1 matches at 8 bases. CDR3 length: 15 residues. Germline values: CDR1 NNHDY, CDR2 SYVADS. V shed 2 bases and J 0 bases; nucleotides not matched to a gene: 2. CDR3 loop: CASSDWDRNQDTQYF. CDR3 bases read: TGTGCCAGCAGTGACTGGGACAGGAACCAAGAC.